These T cell receptor beta chains were read from a single sample in a study of T cell responses to AZD1222 COVID-19 vaccine. The data were produced by immunoSEQ multiplex PCR, yet TCRdb's version contains in-frame clones alone and is incomplete. This sample yields 100,000 to 150,000 clones, of which 90% are seen a single time; around 4.5% belongs to the top ten. Sequenced here: peripheral blood, sampled on day 0 of MenACWY control vaccination. The receptor set was obtained from an adult in good health. Both conserved end residues are part of each CDR3. A D gene is named only where the DNA matches it firmly. Size tells how often a clone was seen (once, few, many) or the class of an expanded clone, and some rows leave it out.

v_gene	j_gene	d_gene	abundance	CDR3nt	CDR3aa
TRBV11-2	TRBJ1-2	NA	NA	TGTGCCAGCAGCTTAGCGGGAGGCTACACCTTC	CASSLAGGYTF
TRBV6-2/TRBV6-3	TRBJ2-4	NA	NA	TGTGCCAGCAGTCCGGGACTAGCCAAAAACATTCAGTACTTC	CASSPGLAKNIQYF
TRBV10-2	TRBJ2-1	TRBD2	once	TGCGCCAGCAGTGTCGGGAGGAGCTACAATGAGCAGTTCTTC	CASSVGRSYNEQFF
TRBV5-6	TRBJ1-3	NA	NA	TGTGCCAGCAGCTTGGGTCCAGGGATAGACTCTGGAAACACCATATATTTT	CASSLGPGIDSGNTIYF
TRBV11-2	TRBJ1-1	TRBD1	NA	TGTGCCAGCAGCTTAGGTCCACAGGGGTTACCTGAAGCTTTCTTT	CASSLGPQGLPEAFF
TRBV10-2	TRBJ1-5	NA	NA	TGCGCCAGCACCGCCGACAGGTACAATCAGCCCCAGCATTTT	CASTADRYNQPQHF
TRBV12-3/TRBV12-4	TRBJ1-2	TRBD1	NA	TGTGCCAGCAACCTCCGACAGGGTGGCTACACCTTC	CASNLRQGGYTF
TRBV5-4	TRBJ2-1	TRBD2	NA	TGTGCCCTGGGGGGGAGTGCCCGGGGCTCCTACAATGAGCAGTTCTTC	CALGGSARGSYNEQFF
TRBV4-3	TRBJ1-2	TRBD1	NA	TGCGCCAGCAGCCTGAGTGGGCGACAGGGGGACTATGGCTACACCTTC	CASSLSGRQGDYGYTF
TRBV19	TRBJ2-3	NA	NA	TGTGCCAGTAGGGCTAGCGCTACAGATACGCAGTATTTT	CASRASATDTQYF
TRBV6-1	TRBJ1-5	NA	NA	TGTGCCAGCAGTGAAACAGCAAACCCGGGCCAGGCCCAGCATTTT	CASSETANPGQAQHF
TRBV5-8	TRBJ2-7	NA	NA	TGTGCCAGCAGCCCGGGGGTGCGGTGGGGGAGATTCACGGGCGAGCAGTACTTC	CASSPGVRWGRFTGEQYF
TRBV4-2	TRBJ1-2	TRBD1	NA	TGTGCCAGCAGCACGACGCCGGGACAGACTAACTATGGCTACACCTTC	CASSTTPGQTNYGYTF
TRBV5-5	TRBJ2-3	NA	NA	TGTGCCAGCAGCTTGGGGGCGGGGGCCTATGGAGATACGCAGTATTTT	CASSLGAGAYGDTQYF
TRBV5-4	TRBJ2-2	NA	NA	TGTGCCAGCAGCTCTCAGACCGGGGAGCTGTTTTTT	CASSSQTGELFF
TRBV20-1	TRBJ2-1	NA	NA	TGCAGTGCTAGATCATACAATGAGCAGTTCTTC	CSARSYNEQFF
TRBV28	TRBJ2-1	NA	NA	TGTGCCAGCAGTTTATTGGGCGATGAGCAGTTCTTC	CASSLLGDEQFF
TRBV19	TRBJ2-1	TRBD2	many	TGTGCCAGTAGTATTCTGGCGGGAGGCGAAAATGAGCAGTTCTTC	CASSILAGGENEQFF
TRBV5-4	TRBJ2-5	NA	NA	TGTGCCAGCAGCGCATCGGAGACCCAGTACTTC	CASSASETQYF
TRBV10-1	TRBJ2-3	NA	NA	TGCGCCAGCAGTGAGTCGCAGGGATGGGGGACAGATACGCAGTATTTT	CASSESQGWGTDTQYF
TRBV5-4	TRBJ1-1	NA	NA	TGTGCCAGCAGTAGGATGGGCAGCTTCACTGAAGCTTTCTTT	CASSRMGSFTEAFF
TRBV24-1	TRBJ2-5	NA	NA	TGTGCCACCAGTGATTCCGCGGTGGGGGACGTCGGGGCAGAGACCCAGTACTTC	CATSDSAVGDVGAETQYF
TRBV20-1	TRBJ1-5	NA	NA	TGCAGTGCTAGTGCGCCAGCTAGCAATCAGCCCCAGCATTTT	CSASAPASNQPQHF
TRBV7-9	TRBJ2-1	NA	NA	TGTGCCAGCAGCTTAGGGGGTGGCAGTGAGCAGTTCTTC	CASSLGGGSEQFF
TRBV5-8	TRBJ2-3	TRBD1	NA	TGTGCCAGCAGCTTGTATCAGGGGGCGTCGAGCACAGATACGCAGTATTTT	CASSLYQGASSTDTQYF
TRBV19	TRBJ2-1	NA	few	TGTGCCAGTAGTATTAAAAGGAGCTCCTACAATGAGCAGTTCTTC	CASSIKRSSYNEQFF
TRBV18	TRBJ1-1	NA	NA	TGTGCCAGCTCTTCAGGGGTTGCCACTGAAGCTTTCTTT	CASSSGVATEAFF
TRBV4-2	TRBJ2-7	NA	NA	TGTGCCAGCAGCCAAGTTCCAGGGATAGTCGCCGAGCAGTACTTC	CASSQVPGIVAEQYF
TRBV5-1	TRBJ2-1	NA	NA	TGCGCCAGCAGCTCGGACAGCACCTACAATGAGCAGTTCTTC	CASSSDSTYNEQFF
TRBV13	TRBJ1-4	NA	NA	TGTGCCAGCAGCCTGGGGGAAAAACTGTTTTTT	CASSLGEKLFF
TRBV24-1	TRBJ2-1	TRBD1	NA	TGTGCCACCAGTGATCACAGGGGGCAGGTCTACAATGAGCAGTTCTTC	CATSDHRGQVYNEQFF
TRBV7-9	TRBJ2-7	NA	many	TGTGCCAGCAGCTTAGCGCTCGCCTACGAGCAGTACTTC	CASSLALAYEQYF
TRBV12-3/TRBV12-4	TRBJ1-2	NA	NA	TGTGCCAGCAGTAAGGACTTATACTATGGCTACACCTTC	CASSKDLYYGYTF
TRBV19	TRBJ2-4	NA	NA	TGTGCCAGTAGTAACGGACAAGGATTGGCCAAAAACATTCAGTACTTC	CASSNGQGLAKNIQYF
TRBV24-1	TRBJ1-2	NA	NA	TGTGCCACCAGTGAATCCGGGTTTGGCTACACCTTC	CATSESGFGYTF
TRBV29-1	TRBJ2-1	NA	once	TGCAGCGTTGAAAGCGGGTTCGGTTCTGAGCAGTTCTTC	CSVESGFGSEQFF
TRBV28	TRBJ1-5	TRBD1	NA	TGTGCCAGCGGCCTAACCGGGACAGGGACTAATCAGCCCCAGCATTTT	CASGLTGTGTNQPQHF
TRBV25-1	TRBJ2-5	TRBD2	NA	TGTGCCAGCAGTGCCGGGGGGTCAGAGACCCAGTACTTC	CASSAGGSETQYF
TRBV6-6	TRBJ1-4	NA	NA	TGTGCCAGCAGTTACGACGGGTGGACTAATGAAAAACTGTTTTTT	CASSYDGWTNEKLFF
TRBV11-3	TRBJ1-1	NA	NA	TGTGCCAGCAGCTTAGATGTGAGCACTGAAGCTTTCTTT	CASSLDVSTEAFF
TRBV19	TRBJ2-1	TRBD2	NA	TGTGCCAGTAGGCAACCGGGACTAGCAGCCCACAATGAGCAGTTCTTC	CASRQPGLAAHNEQFF
TRBV10-3	TRBJ1-3	NA	NA	TGTGCCATCAGCGAAGGGACGGACTCTGGAAACACCATATATTTT	CAISEGTDSGNTIYF
TRBV27	TRBJ1-1	TRBD1	once	TGTGCCAGCAGTCGACAGGGGGAGGGCACTGAAGCTTTCTTT	CASSRQGEGTEAFF
TRBV3-1/TRBV3-2	TRBJ1-3	NA	once	TGTGCCAGCAGCCACCTTCTCCGGGGGGCGAAAGGAAACACCATATATTTT	CASSHLLRGAKGNTIYF
TRBV6-6	TRBJ2-2	TRBD2	NA	TGTGCCAGCAGCCTGACTAGCGGGGTCACCGGGGAGCTGTTTTTT	CASSLTSGVTGELFF
TRBV2	TRBJ1-4	TRBD1	NA	TGTGCCAGCAGTCGAAACCGGGACAGGGCTCCGGCAACTAATGAAAAACTGTTTTTT	CASSRNRDRAPATNEKLFF
TRBV3-1/TRBV3-2	TRBJ2-2	NA	NA	TGTGCCAGCAGCCCCGCTAGAAGTACCGGGGAGCTGTTTTTT	CASSPARSTGELFF
TRBV5-4	TRBJ1-1	TRBD1	NA	TGTGCCAGCAGCCCACCGGGACAGGGCTCTGTCATGAACACTGAAGCTTTCTTT	CASSPPGQGSVMNTEAFF
TRBV27	TRBJ2-1	TRBD2	NA	TGTGCCAGCAGTTCGGGACTAGTCTACAATGAGCAGTTCTTC	CASSSGLVYNEQFF
TRBV6-5	TRBJ1-2	TRBD1	NA	TGTGCCAGCAGTTCCGGGACAGCAAGCTACACCTTC	CASSSGTASYTF
TRBV7-6	TRBJ2-7	NA	NA	TGTGCCAGCAGCTCCCCGTCAGGGCACGAGCAGTACTTC	CASSSPSGHEQYF
TRBV11-2	TRBJ1-2	NA	NA	TGTGCCAGCAGCCCGACAGAGGCGGCTAACTATGGCTACACCTTC	CASSPTEAANYGYTF
TRBV5-5	TRBJ1-4	NA	NA	TGTGCCAGCAGCTCCCCGGAGGAGGTGGATGAAAAACTGTTTTTT	CASSSPEEVDEKLFF
TRBV3-1/TRBV3-2	TRBJ2-1	TRBD2	NA	TGTGCCAGCAGCCAAGGGGGGACTAGCGGTGAGCAGTTCTTC	CASSQGGTSGEQFF
TRBV28	TRBJ1-1	NA	NA	TGTGCCAGCAGTTCACTCAGGGGCCCGAGCACTGAAGCTTTCTTT	CASSSLRGPSTEAFF